This T cell receptor (beta chain) was recovered during a study of blood T cell repertoires in COVID-19. Overall study: In each case, the material was cDNA or gDNA derived from T cells, B-cell-depleted T cells, or PBMCs.

The authors' processing: Researchers report that nucleated cell counts were estimated from reference gene primer amplification. Clones were sequenced by immunoSEQ multiplex PCR, and TCRdb holds only the in-frame ones, with some missing. Clonal size and the V and J genes are those of that table, whereas D and trimming came from the DNA. The table includes under 300,000 clones, 86% detected once. The CDR3 totals 15 residues. CDR1 SGHRS and CDR2 YFSETQ come from the germline V gene. The V end lost 4 bases, the J end lost 0 bases, and 13 bases lay between the germline ends. This rearrangement joins TRBV5-1 to TRBJ1-2, with D possibly matching TRBD1 (5 bases). This receptor was identified in a man under 40 who had recovered from COVID-19. The sequenced sample consisted of peripheral blood. CDR3 bases: TGCGCCAGCAGCGGCAACAGGACGGCTAACTATGGCTACACCTTC. Translating gives CASSGNRTANYGYTF.